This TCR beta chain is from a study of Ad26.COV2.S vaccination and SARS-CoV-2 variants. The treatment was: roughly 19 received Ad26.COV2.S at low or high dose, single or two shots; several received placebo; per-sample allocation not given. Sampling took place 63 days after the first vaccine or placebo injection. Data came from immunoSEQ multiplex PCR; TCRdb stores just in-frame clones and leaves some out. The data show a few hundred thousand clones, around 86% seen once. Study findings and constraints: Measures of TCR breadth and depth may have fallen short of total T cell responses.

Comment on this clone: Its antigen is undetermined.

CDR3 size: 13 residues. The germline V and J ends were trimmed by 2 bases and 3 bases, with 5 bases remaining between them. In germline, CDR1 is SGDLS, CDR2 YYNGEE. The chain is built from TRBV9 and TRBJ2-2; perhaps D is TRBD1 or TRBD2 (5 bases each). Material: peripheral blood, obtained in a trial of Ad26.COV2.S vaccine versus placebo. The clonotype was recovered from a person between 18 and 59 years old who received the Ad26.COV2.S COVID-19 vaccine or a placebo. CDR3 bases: TGTGCCAGCAGCGTGGGGGACACCGGGGAGCTGTTTTTT. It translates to CASSVGDTGELFF. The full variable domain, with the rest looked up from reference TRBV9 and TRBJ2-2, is DSGVTQTPKHLITATGQRVTLRCSPRSGDLSVYWYQQSLDQGLQFLIQYYNGEERAKGNILERFSAQQFPDLHSELNLSSLELGDSALYFCASSVGDTGELFFGEGSRLTVL.